These T cell receptor beta chains were read from a single sample in a study of technical replicates of blood from a handful of donors. Generated by immunoSEQ multiplex PCR, the TCRdb table keeps only in-frame clones and is missing some. The sample has tens of thousands of clones; roughly 95% are singletons. Sequenced sample: T cells isolated from PBMCs. These receptors came from a human donor in good health. Each CDR3 is given with its conserved first and last residue. Fields, in order: CDR3 protein, CDR3 DNA, D gene, J gene, clone size, V gene. D genes are given only for firm matches. Clone size is shown for a subset of rows, as once, few, many or a class of expanded clone.

CASTSIGGLRGYTF | TGTGCCAGCACCTCTATAGGGGGATTGCGGGGCTACACCTTC | NA | TRBJ1-2 | NA | TRBV28
CASSLVRRNEQFF | TGTGCCAGCAGCTTAGTTAGGCGGAATGAGCAGTTCTTC | NA | TRBJ2-1 | NA | TRBV11-3
CASSPVGSYEQYF | TGTGCCAGCTCACCGGTCGGTTCCTACGAGCAGTACTTC | NA | TRBJ2-7 | NA | TRBV18
CAWSAGGNQPQHF | TGTGCCTGGAGTGCAGGGGGCAATCAGCCCCAGCATTTT | NA | TRBJ1-5 | once | TRBV30
CASSYTPGGNTDTQYF | TGTGCCAGCAGTTACACACCGGGAGGAAACACAGATACGCAGTATTTT | TRBD2 | TRBJ2-3 | NA | TRBV6-5
CASSPDTYVNNEQFF | TGCGCCAGCAGCCCGGACACCTATGTAAACAATGAGCAGTTCTTC | NA | TRBJ2-1 | NA | TRBV5-1
CASSMGHAPIYEQYF | TGTGCCAGTAGTATGGGGCACGCCCCGATCTACGAGCAGTACTTC | NA | TRBJ2-7 | NA | TRBV19
CARSLGTGSQPQHF | TGTGCCAGAAGCTTGGGGACAGGGTCTCAGCCCCAGCATTTT | TRBD1 | TRBJ1-5 | NA | TRBV5-3
CASSFTGFEQPQHF | TGTGCCAGCAGCTTTACAGGATTTGAGCAGCCCCAGCATTTT | NA | TRBJ1-5 | NA | TRBV7-9
CASSLTLGDLNGYTF | TGTGCCAGCAGCCTAACTCTCGGGGACTTGAATGGCTACACCTTC | NA | TRBJ1-2 | NA | TRBV7-9
CASSFLSYEQYF | TGTGCCAGCAGCTTTCTCTCCTACGAGCAGTACTTC | NA | TRBJ2-7 | NA | TRBV11-2
CASSGTSGSTDTQYF | TGTGCCAGCAGCGGCACTAGCGGCTCCACAGATACGCAGTATTTT | TRBD2 | TRBJ2-3 | once | TRBV2
CSGGRDAEAFF | TGCAGCGGTGGGAGGGACGCTGAAGCTTTCTTT | NA | TRBJ1-1 | NA | TRBV29-1
CASSFGFKETQYF | TGTGCCAGCAGTTTCGGGTTTAAAGAGACCCAGTACTTC | NA | TRBJ2-5 | NA | TRBV27
CSVAPGLNTEAFF | TGCAGCGTTGCACCGGGATTGAACACTGAAGCTTTCTTT | NA | TRBJ1-1 | NA | TRBV29-1
CASSPRNTEAFF | TGTGCCAGCAGCCCCAGAAACACTGAAGCTTTCTTT | NA | TRBJ1-1 | NA | TRBV5-5
CASSLGLVEGPHTGELFF | TGTGCCAGCAGCTTAGGGTTAGTGGAGGGGCCTCATACCGGGGAGCTGTTTTTT | NA | TRBJ2-2 | NA | TRBV11-2
CASSPGERYNEQFF | TGTGCCAGCAGCCCCGGGGAGCGGTACAATGAGCAGTTCTTC | NA | TRBJ2-1 | NA | TRBV13
CASSVPWGGPGGELFF | TGTGCCAGCAGCGTCCCTTGGGGAGGGCCAGGCGGGGAGCTGTTTTTT | TRBD2 | TRBJ2-2 | NA | TRBV9
CASSQVGLAGEQYF | TGCGCCAGCAGCCAAGTGGGTCTAGCGGGCGAGCAGTACTTC | TRBD2 | TRBJ2-7 | NA | TRBV4-3
CASKHTRAYEQYF | TGTGCCAGCAAACACACTAGAGCCTACGAGCAGTACTTC | NA | TRBJ2-7 | once | TRBV2
CAISRGTEDTQYF | TGTGCCATCAGCCGCGGGACCGAAGATACGCAGTATTTT | NA | TRBJ2-3 | NA | TRBV10-3
CAIVGTDYGYTF | TGTGCCATAGTAGGGACAGATTATGGCTACACCTTC | TRBD1 | TRBJ1-2 | NA | TRBV7-9
CASSFEPNQRAKNIQYF | TGCGCCAGCAGCTTTGAACCTAATCAACGGGCCAAAAACATTCAGTACTTC | NA | TRBJ2-4 | NA | TRBV5-1
CASSFADSGGTYGYTF | TGTGCCAGCAGTTTTGCGGACAGTGGAGGAACCTATGGCTACACCTTC | NA | TRBJ1-2 | once | TRBV28
CASSPNSNQPQHF | TGTGCCAGCAGTCCTAATAGCAATCAGCCCCAGCATTTT | NA | TRBJ1-5 | NA | TRBV6-5
CASTPAGSSTDTQYF | TGTGCCAGCACACCGGCGGGATCTAGCACAGATACGCAGTATTTT | NA | TRBJ2-3 | NA | TRBV2
CSVSASGRYYEQYF | TGCAGCGTATCGGCTAGCGGGAGGTACTACGAGCAGTACTTC | TRBD2 | TRBJ2-7 | NA | TRBV29-1
CASGLMSGPTYEQYF | TGTGCTAGTGGTTTGATGAGCGGGCCTACCTACGAGCAGTACTTC | NA | TRBJ2-7 | NA | TRBV12-5
CASSLGRGPAMEQFF | TGTGCCAGCAGCTTAGGGAGGGGGCCCGCGATGGAGCAGTTCTTC | NA | TRBJ2-1 | NA | TRBV7-9
CASSWSAGANEQYF | TGCGCCAGCAGCTGGTCGGCAGGGGCTAACGAGCAGTACTTC | NA | TRBJ2-7 | NA | TRBV5-1
CASSQDWGSGSIYEQYF | TGCGCCAGCAGCCAAGATTGGGGAAGCGGGAGTATATACGAGCAGTACTTC | TRBD2 | TRBJ2-7 | NA | TRBV4-3